Listed below are T cell receptor beta chains from one sample, sequenced in a study of neurological immune-mediated disorders. Each CDR3 protein gets one entry after TCRdb re-called the 5' RACE reads with MiXCR. The sample holds tens of thousands of distinct CDR3 sequences; 3.5% to 4.5% are singletons and the top ten take more than 2%. The sample taken for sequencing was PBMCs. The receptors were sampled from a woman between 45 and 65 years old with multiple sclerosis. The CDR3 runs from the conserved cysteine through the conserved F or W. D genes are given only for firm matches. The listing skips clone size in some rows; elsewhere it reads once, few, many or a size class.

V	size	J	D	DNA	CDR3
TRBV20-1	many	TRBJ2-7	.	TGCAGTGCTAGAGACCTGATTCGGAGCTCCTACGAGCAGTACTTC	CSARDLIRSSYEQYF
TRBV7-6	.	TRBJ2-1	TRBD2	TGTGCCAGCAGCATAGCCGGGACTAGAGGACACAATGAGCAGTTCTTC	CASSIAGTRGHNEQFF
TRBV5-1	many	TRBJ1-2	TRBD1	TGCGCCAGCAACATTCATGGAGGGGGCAATGGCTACACCTTC	CASNIHGGGNGYTF
TRBV5-6	many	TRBJ2-4	TRBD1	TGTGCCAGCAGCTTGTGGGGACAGGAGTACTTC	CASSLWGQEYF
TRBV4-3	many	TRBJ2-1	.	TGCGCCAGCAGCCGCTTCCCGGGAGTTTTGGATGGTGAGCAGTTCTTC	CASSRFPGVLDGEQFF
TRBV12-3/TRBV12-4	many	TRBJ2-2	.	TGTGCCAGCACTGTAGGTGGCACCGGGGAGCTGTTTTTT	CASTVGGTGELFF
TRBV7-9	many	TRBJ2-7	.	TGTGCCAGCAGCTTAGAGGCCAGGGCCTACGAGCAGTACTTC	CASSLEARAYEQYF
TRBV10-3	many	TRBJ1-4	TRBD1	TGTGCCATCAGTGAGTCGGACAGGGGTAATGAAAAACTGTTTTTT	CAISESDRGNEKLFF
TRBV7-9	many	TRBJ2-1	.	TGTGCCAGCAGCTTGGTCCTAGGCCAATACAATGAGCAGTTCTTC	CASSLVLGQYNEQFF
TRBV3-1	many	TRBJ2-2	.	TGTGCCAGCAGCTTTCCCACAGTCAGGAGCCCCGGGGAGCTGTTTTTT	CASSFPTVRSPGELFF
TRBV7-2	many	TRBJ2-3	.	TGTGCCAGCAGCTTAGCGGTACTCAAGGGAGATACGCAGTATTTT	CASSLAVLKGDTQYF
TRBV5-1	many	TRBJ2-3	TRBD2	TGCGCCAGCAGCTTAGACGGACTAGCGGGAGCTGGAGATACGCAGTATTTT	CASSLDGLAGAGDTQYF
TRBV11-1	many	TRBJ1-1	.	TGTGCCAGCAGCCGGCTACAGGGGAACACTGAAGCTTTCTTT	CASSRLQGNTEAFF
TRBV20-1	many	TRBJ2-1	TRBD2	TGCAGTGTTAAGCGACTAGCGGGGAGGGATGAGCAGTTCTTC	CSVKRLAGRDEQFF
TRBV5-1	.	TRBJ2-1	.	TGCGCCAGCCGAAGGGCTAGCGAAAACTACAATGAGCAGTTCTTC	CASRRASENYNEQFF
TRBV28	many	TRBJ1-2	TRBD1	TGTGCTTGGGGACAGGGCTATGGCTACACCTTC	CAWGQGYGYTF
TRBV7-9	many	TRBJ2-5	TRBD1	TGTGCCAGCAGCAAACAGGGGCAAGAGACCCAGTACTTC	CASSKQGQETQYF
TRBV5-1	many	TRBJ2-7	TRBD1	TGCGCCAGCAGCGGACAGGGGGACGAGCAGTACTTC	CASSGQGDEQYF
TRBV29-1	.	TRBJ2-3	.	TGCAGCGTTAAAGACATTCATGGGACAGATACGCAGTATTTT	CSVKDIHGTDTQYF
TRBV29-1	many	TRBJ2-5	.	TGCAGCGTTGATCCCAGCCAGGGGGAGACCCAGTACTTC	CSVDPSQGETQYF
TRBV10-3	few	TRBJ1-2	.	TGTGCCATCAGTTCCGCGGGGGGTAACTATGGCTACACCTTC	CAISSAGGNYGYTF
TRBV20-1	.	TRBJ1-5	.	TGCAGTGCCCCTCCCGGCGGGAGCAATCAGCCCCAGAATTTT	CSAPPGGSNQPQNF
TRBV6-2/TRBV6-3	many	TRBJ2-5	.	TGTGCCAGCAATCTTGGGGCAGAGACCCAGTACTTC	CASNLGAETQYF